This TCR beta chain was retrieved from a study of cytomegalovirus exposure and HLA in healthy donors. CDR3 length: 13 residues. Looked up from germline, CDR1 is SEHNR and CDR2 is FQNEAQ (reference sequence). On this clone itself: A read error may account for a junction end that differs from germline.

PCR employed 60 Vbeta and 13 Jbeta primers. Data came from immunoSEQ multiplex PCR; TCRdb stores just in-frame clones and leaves some out. The sample holds over 150,000 clones; about four fifths are singletons and the top ten take roughly 7.4%. V gene TRBV7-9 combines with J gene TRBJ1-2; D is unclear. The sequence came from a male donor in good health and CMV-seropositive. The source material was PBMCs. The DNA of the CDR3 is TGTTCCAGCAGCTTAGCCATCAACTATGGCTACACCTTC. The encoded protein is CSSSLAINYGYTF. Filled out from reference TRBV7-9 and TRBJ1-2, the complete variable domain reads DTGVSQNPRHKITKRGQNVTFRCDPISEHNRLYWYRQTLGQGPEFLTYFQNEAQLEKSRLLSDRFSAERPKGSFSTLEIQRTEQGDSAMYLCSSSLAINYGYTFGSGTRLTVV.